These 20 T cell receptor beta chains share one sample of origin, sequenced in a study of blood T cell repertoires in COVID-19. Method: immunoSEQ multiplex PCR; TCRdb's copy keeps in-frame clones and lacks some. Found here are roughly 380,000 clones, over 75% of them singletons; the top ten hold about 1.6%. The specimen was peripheral blood. These receptors were taken from a woman in her thirties or forties with COVID-19, enrolled during active disease.

The chain is built from TRBV5-1 and TRBJ2-3; unclear D gene. V was shortened by 5 bases and J by 2 bases, with 15 bases between the two germline ends. CDR3 length equals 15 residues. The germline CDR1 and CDR2 sequences are SGHRS and YFSETQ. For the CDR3, the DNA is TGCGCCAGCAGTTTAGAACCCCCTTCCACAGATACGCAGTATTTT. It yields the protein CASSLEPPSTDTQYF.

The chain combines TRBV7-2 with TRBJ2-7, with a possible D match to TRBD2 (5 bases). The CDR3 runs to 14 residues. The V gene's germline CDR1 is SGHTA and CDR2 FQGNSA. The V gene lost 1 base and the J gene lost 4 bases, with 11 bases spanning the gap. The CDR3 DNA reads TGTGCCAGCAGCTTAGAGCCTAGCAGTTACGAGCAGTACTTC. Amino acid sequence: CASSLEPSSYEQYF.

The count of this clone is one. The gene calls are TRBV10-3 and TRBJ1-2; 8 nucleotides line up with TRBD1. J was trimmed by 4 bases and V by 0 bases; bases with no gene match: 4. Germline V CDR1 and CDR2: ENHRY, SYGVKD. The CDR3 is 15 amino acids. The CDR3 nucleotides read TGTGCCATCAGTGAGTCTAGACAGGGGACCTATGGCTACACCTTC. It is translated as CAISESRQGTYGYTF.

The chain is built from TRBV3-1 (or the pseudogene TRBV3-2) and TRBJ1-4, with TRBD1 as a possible D gene (6 bases). The CDR3 consists of 15 residues. Germline lookup yields CDR1 LGHDT and CDR2 YNNKEL (reference sequence). The germline V and J ends were trimmed by 6 bases and 8 bases, with 19 bases remaining between them. The DNA of the CDR3 is TGTGCCAGCAGTTCCTGGACAGAGGGAGTCGAAAAACTGTTTTTT. Protein sequence: CASSSWTEGVEKLFF.

The chain couples TRBV7-9 to TRBJ2-7; D remains ambiguous. From germline, CDR1 is SEHNR and CDR2 FQNEAQ (reference sequence). This CDR3 spans 15 amino acids. V was shortened by 5 bases and J by 3 bases, with 17 bases between the two germline ends. The CDR3, as DNA: TGTGCCAGCAGCCTCCCGGGTGTTCTGCACTACGAGCAGTACTTC. As protein: CASSLPGVLHYEQYF.

This sequence joins TRBV28 and TRBJ1-1; maybe TRBD1 (5 bases). CDR1 is MDHEN, CDR2 SYDVKM, per germline. The CDR3 is 13 residues long. Trimming stripped 4 bases from V and 7 bases from J, with 13 bases between. The CDR3 spells CASSYGGAYEAFF. The CDR3, as DNA: TGTGCCAGCAGTTACGGAGGGGCCTATGAAGCTTTCTTT.

The V call is TRBV7-2, the J call TRBJ2-7; D perhaps matches TRBD2 (7 bases). V was clipped by 5 bases and J by 1 base, with 12 bases between them. Per the germline V gene, CDR1 is SGHTA and CDR2 is FQGNSA. This CDR3 is built from 14 residues. The CDR3 sequence: CASSNEGGSYEQYF. CDR3 DNA sequence: TGTGCCAGCAGCAACGAGGGGGGGTCCTACGAGCAGTACTTC.

The rearrangement uses TRBV5-1 and TRBJ1-1; D is perhaps TRBD1 (5 bases). Per germline, CDR1 SGHRS and CDR2 YFSETQ. Between the trimmed V and J ends, which lost 4 bases and 4 bases, there was a span of 14 bases. This CDR3 contains 14 residues. CDR3 DNA: TGCGCCAGCAGCCCGGCCCGGGGACTCACTGAAGCTTTCTTT. As protein: CASSPARGLTEAFF.

The chain has TRBV10-3 and TRBJ2-2; 10 nucleotides agree with TRBD1. With 6 bases clipped from V and 7 bases from J, the junction kept 5 bases outside the gene matches. Germline V lookup: CDR1 ENHRY, CDR2 SYGVKD. The CDR3 covers 14 residues. DNA of the CDR3: TGTGCCATCAGGAGGACAGGGGGAAACGGGGAGCTGTTTTTT. This gives the protein CAIRRTGGNGELFF.

The genes are TRBV19 and TRBJ2-1; 8 nucleotides align to TRBD1. The germline CDR1 and CDR2 sequences are LNHDA and SQIVND (reference sequence). The CDR3 spans 13 residues. J was trimmed by 4 bases and V by 6 bases; bases with no gene match: 2. CDR3 sequence: CASSRDRYNEQFF. The DNA of the CDR3 is TGTGCCAGTAGCCGGGACAGGTACAATGAGCAGTTCTTC.

The sample holds one count of this clone. The CDR3 sequence is CASSQTGGTGELFF. The CDR3, as DNA: TGTGCCAGCAGCCAAACAGGGGGTACCGGGGAGCTGTTTTTT. The gene calls are TRBV7-3 and TRBJ2-2, with 8 bases aligning to TRBD1. CDR1 is SGHTA, CDR2 FQGTGA, per germline. The CDR3 totals 14 residues. V dropped 5 bases and J dropped 5; count of bases not matched to a gene: 4. Based on the CDR3 plus reference TRBV7-3 and TRBJ2-2, the full variable domain is GAGVSQTPSNKVTEKGKYVELRCDPISGHTALYWYRQSLGQGPEFLIYFQGTGAADDSGLPNDRFFAVRPEGSVSTLKIQRTERGDSAVYLCASSQTGGTGELFFGEGSRLTVL.

V and J are TRBV28 and TRBJ2-2, with 7 bases identical to TRBD2. The CDR3 is 17 amino acids. V shed 6 bases, J shed 4 bases, and the junction held 14 bases outside the gene matches. The germline gives CDR1 MDHEN, CDR2 SYDVKM. The CDR3 here is CASSPSGPSGATGELFF. CDR3 bases: TGTGCCAGCAGCCCGTCGGGACCAAGCGGGGCCACCGGGGAGCTGTTTTTT.

V and J are TRBV5-1 and TRBJ2-1; D possibly corresponds to TRBD2 (6 bases). The V gene lost 1 base and the J gene lost 5 bases, with 13 bases spanning the gap. CDR3 size: 15 residues. Germline V gene data show CDR1 as SGHRS and CDR2 as YFSETQ. The CDR3 nucleotides are TGCGCCAGCAGCTTGTCGACCGGGACTCACAATGAGCAGTTCTTC. This translates into CASSLSTGTHNEQFF.

The rearrangement links TRBV10-2 to TRBJ1-1; D remains unclear. The CDR3 is made up of 14 amino acids. V was cut by 2 bases and J by 4 bases, with 11 bases left in between. CDR1 and CDR2 (germline): WSHSY, SAAADI. The CDR3 sequence: CASSEKRTFTEAFF. CDR3 DNA: TGCGCCAGCAGTGAGAAGAGGACTTTCACTGAAGCTTTCTTT.

In its sample, this clone was seen once. The chain employs TRBV28 and TRBJ1-4, with TRBD1 as a possible D gene (6 bases). Trimming stripped 4 bases from V and 0 bases from J, with 12 bases between. The length of the CDR3 is 16 residues. In germline, CDR1 is MDHEN, CDR2 SYDVKM. The DNA for the CDR3 is TGTGCCAGCAGTTCACTAAAGGGGGCAACTAATGAAAAACTGTTTTTT. It encodes CASSSLKGATNEKLFF. The whole variable domain, filled in from reference TRBV28 and TRBJ1-4, reads DVKVTQSSRYLVKRTGEKVFLECVQDMDHENMFWYRQDPGLGLRLIYFSYDVKMKEKGDIPEGYSVSREKKERFSLILESASTNQTSMYLCASSSLKGATNEKLFFGSGTQLSVL.

The table lists this clone with a few counts. This rearrangement joins TRBV12-3 or TRBV12-4 to TRBJ1-1, with 9 bases identical to TRBD1. The CDR3 is 13 amino acids. Trimming removed 6 bases from V and 11 bases from J; junction bases left unmatched: 10. The CDR3 region is CASSHGQGRWAFF. The CDR3 DNA reads TGTGCCAGCAGCCATGGACAGGGGCGGTGGGCTTTCTTT.

V and J are TRBV4-3 and TRBJ2-7; 11 bases match TRBD2. Unmatched junction bases numbered 3, after V lost 0 bases and J lost 5 bases. CDR3 size: 15 residues. The germline CDR1 and CDR2 sequences are LGHNA and YSLEER. In nucleotides, the CDR3 is TGCGCCAGCAGCCAAGAGCCGGGACTAGCGGACGAGCAGTACTTC. Translation gives CASSQEPGLADEQYF.

The J gene is TRBJ2-2, the V gene TRBV7-9, with D uncertain. Trimming pared 1 base from V and 3 bases from J, leaving 12 bases between. This CDR3 has 16 amino acids. CDR1 and CDR2 (germline): SEHNR, FQNEAQ (reference sequence). The CDR3 nucleotides read TGTGCCAGCAGCTTAGGATACCGAGCTGACACCGGGGAGCTGTTTTTT. Its translation is CASSLGYRADTGELFF.

This sequence joins TRBV7-2 and TRBJ2-3; 8 positions agree with TRBD2. The junction had 10 bases not matched to a gene; V was cut back by 5 bases and J by 6 bases. Germline V CDR1 and CDR2: SGHTA, FQGNSA. This CDR3 comprises 15 residues. CDR3 in DNA: TGTGCCAGCAGCCCCGGGACTAGTCGGATGGATACGCAGTATTTT. Protein sequence: CASSPGTSRMDTQYF.

The chain has TRBV4-2 and TRBJ1-2, with 12 bases fitting TRBD1. This CDR3 region has 16 residues. Germline V gene lookup returns CDR1 LGHNA and CDR2 YNFKEQ. The V and J ends lost 1 base and 7 bases, in that order; junction bases with no gene match: 7. The CDR3 region is CASSQASGTGGGGYTF. The CDR3 nucleotides read TGTGCCAGCAGCCAAGCCTCCGGGACAGGGGGCGGTGGCTACACCTTC.